The 17 T cell receptor beta chains presented below share a single source sample, sequenced in a study of T cells in localized non-small cell lung cancer. Clones were sequenced by immunoSEQ multiplex PCR, and TCRdb holds only the in-frame ones, with some missing. The profile shows about 40,000 clones, around nine tenths of them singletons. The specimen comprised PBMCs, sampled before any cancer treatment. The source of these receptors is a woman between 35 and 70 years old with stage II lung adenocarcinoma.

The chain carries TRBV29-1 and TRBJ2-3; no clear D. CDR1 is SQVTM and CDR2 is ANQGSEA in the germline V gene. The V end lost 4 bases, the J end lost 2 bases, and 7 bases lay between the germline ends. The CDR3 covers 12 residues. The CDR3 sequence is CSVVGLTDTQYF. In DNA, the CDR3 is TGCAGCGTTGTCGGGCTCACAGATACGCAGTATTTT.

The V call is TRBV5-5, the J call TRBJ1-1, with no clear D. V lost 1 base, J lost 10 bases, and 17 bases lay in between. Looked up from germline, CDR1 is SGHKS and CDR2 is YYEKEE (reference sequence). This CDR3 region has 14 residues. Here the CDR3 DNA reads TGTGCCAGCAGCTTGAATGCAGATCCCACGGCAGCTTTCTTT. This translates into CASSLNADPTAAFF.

The CDR3 loop reads CASSERFKGTGLFF. CDR3 coding DNA: TGTGCCAGCAGTGAGAGGTTCAAGGGTACTGGACTGTTTTTT. This sequence joins TRBV25-1 and TRBJ1-4; no firm D call. The CDR3 contains 14 residues. CDR1 and CDR2 (germline): MGHDK, SYGVNS. The V and J ends lost 3 bases and 13 bases respectively, with 18 bases between them.

The chain combines TRBV2 with TRBJ1-1; D uncertain. This CDR3 region has 14 residues. Trimming took 5 bases from V and 7 from J, leaving 17 bases between them. Germline V gives CDR1 SNHLY, CDR2 FYNNEI. DNA for the CDR3: TGTGCCAGCAGTAAAGGCCGTCCATCTGGTGAAGCTTTCTTT. It translates to CASSKGRPSGEAFF.

Of note for this clone: At one end, the junction sequence differs from germline, possibly due to a read error. The chain links TRBV5-5 to TRBJ2-1; 12 nucleotides align to TRBD2. The germline V gene encodes CDR1 SGHKS and CDR2 YYEKEE (reference sequence). The CDR3 contains 14 residues. DNA of the CDR3: TGTGCCAGCAGCGCTACTGGGGCTAGCGGGAGGGGGGTCTTC. It codes for CASSATGASGRGVF.

This sequence joins TRBV19 and TRBJ2-2; D is perhaps TRBD1 or TRBD2 (6 bases each). Germline loops: CDR1 LNHDA, CDR2 SQIVND (reference sequence). CDR3 length: 14 residues. The V end lost 11 bases, the J end lost 4 bases, and 17 bases lay between the germline ends. Written as DNA, the CDR3 is TGTGCCTCCCGAGGGGGGATCCTCACCGGGGAGCTGTTTTTT. Encoded protein: CASRGGILTGELFF. The full variable domain, its missing parts supplied by reference TRBV19 and TRBJ2-2, is DGGITQSPKYLFRKEGQNVTLSCEQNLNHDAMYWYRQDPGQGLRLIYYSQIVNDFQKGDIAEGYSVSREKKESFPLTVTSAQKNPTAFYLCASRGGILTGELFFGEGSRLTVL.

The chain links TRBV5-4 to TRBJ1-6, with TRBD1 matching over 8 bases. In germline, CDR1 is SGHNT, CDR2 YYREEE (reference sequence). The V and J ends lost 6 bases and 7 bases, in that order; junction bases with no gene match: 6. The length of the CDR3 is 14 residues. The CDR3 is CASIRRGPNSPLHF. The CDR3 coding sequence is TGTGCCAGCATCCGCAGGGGGCCGAATTCACCCCTCCACTTT.

The CDR3 bases are TGTGCCAGCAGCTTAAACAGGGGAGGGATGAACACTGAAGCTTTCTTT. It translates to CASSLNRGGMNTEAFF. J is TRBJ1-1 and V is TRBV7-2; 7 bases agree with TRBD1. The germline CDR1 and CDR2 sequences are SGHTA and FQGNSA. The CDR3 covers 16 residues. Losses at the gene ends were 2 bases for V and 0 bases for J; bases not matched to a gene: 6.

The chain employs TRBV2 and TRBJ2-7, with 7 bases fitting TRBD1. Germline trimming cut 7 bases from V and 5 bases from J; bases unmatched to any gene: 8. The germline V gene encodes CDR1 SNHLY and CDR2 FYNNEI. This CDR3 comprises 13 residues. CDR3 amino acids: CASNLQGSDEQYF. DNA of the CDR3: TGTGCCAGCAATTTACAGGGGAGCGACGAGCAGTACTTC.

The genes are TRBV5-5 and TRBJ1-6; TRBD1 matches at 10 bases. The CDR3 has 16 amino acids. The V segment lost 4 bases and the J segment 10 bases; nucleotides outside the gene matches: 11. Germline V lookup: CDR1 SGHKS, CDR2 YYEKEE (reference sequence). Here the CDR3 DNA reads TGTGCCAGCAGCGCGGAGGGGACAGGGGCCTTGTCACCCCTCCACTTT. It translates to CASSAEGTGALSPLHF.

The chain is built from TRBV7-9 and TRBJ2-7; 8 nucleotides align to TRBD1. J was trimmed by 5 bases and V by 4 bases; bases with no gene match: 13. The CDR3 is 16 amino acids. Germline loops: CDR1 SEHNR, CDR2 FQNEAQ (reference sequence). CDR3 DNA sequence: TGTGCCAGCAGCTGGGGGGACAGGTTGAAGGATCACGAGCAGTACTTC. Its translation is CASSWGDRLKDHEQYF.

Only a few counts were recorded for this clone. The chain employs TRBV25-1 and TRBJ1-1; tentatively, D is TRBD1 (6 bases). CDR3 size: 14 residues. From germline, CDR1 is MGHDK and CDR2 SYGVNS. V was shortened by 6 bases and J by 4 bases, with 15 bases between the two germline ends. CDR3 in DNA: TGTGCCAGCAGGGCAGGGGCCAAAGGCACTGAAGCTTTCTTT. Its protein is CASRAGAKGTEAFF.

The genes are TRBV2 and TRBJ2-5; maybe TRBD1 (6 bases). Between the trimmed V and J ends, which lost 7 bases and 2 bases, there was a span of 14 bases. This CDR3 region has 14 residues. Germline V gene lookup returns CDR1 SNHLY and CDR2 FYNNEI. CDR3 bases: TGTGCCAGCAAAGTAGACAGGCATCAAGAGACCCAGTACTTC. Translating gives CASKVDRHQETQYF.

CDR3 region: CASSLRGYTGELFF. CDR3 DNA: TGTGCCAGCAGTTTACGGGGGTACACCGGGGAGCTGTTTTTT. The chain is built from TRBV28 and TRBJ2-2; tentatively, D is TRBD2 (6 bases). Trimming took off 2 bases at V and 3 bases at J, with 7 bases between the two ends. The CDR3 sequence is 14 residues long. Germline V gene lookup returns CDR1 MDHEN and CDR2 SYDVKM.

This clone was counted between two and nine times. V and J are TRBV5-4 and TRBJ2-7; D is possibly TRBD2 (5 bases). The CDR3 is 13 residues long. Germline V gives CDR1 SGHNT, CDR2 YYREEE (reference sequence). V shed 5 bases and J shed 5 bases, with 14 bases lying between them. The CDR3 DNA follows: TGTGCCAGCAGAGCTAAGGGAGTCAACGAGCAGTACTTC. It encodes CASRAKGVNEQYF.

The V gene is TRBV6-5, the J gene TRBJ1-6; tentative D call: TRBD1 (5 bases). This CDR3 region has 16 residues. Trimming shortened V by 3 bases and J by 1 base, and 10 bases separated the two germline ends. Germline V CDR1 and CDR2: MNHEY, SVGAGI. The DNA for the CDR3 is TGTGCCAGCAGTTATGCGGGGCCGTCCTATAATTCACCCCTCCACTTT. This translates into CASSYAGPSYNSPLHF.

The rearrangement joins TRBV5-1 to TRBJ2-3; possibly TRBD1 for D (5 bases). V was cut by 2 bases and J by 8 bases, with 9 bases left in between. In germline, CDR1 is SGHRS, CDR2 YFSETQ. The CDR3 length is 12 residues. DNA of the CDR3: TGCGCCAGCAGCTTAGGGGCAGGTACGCAGTATTTT. It yields the protein CASSLGAGTQYF.